These 22 T cell receptor beta chains were sequenced from one sample in a study of multiple sclerosis patients with progressive multifocal leukoencephalopathy. Time point reported: time of PML onset. TCRdb's table, derived via immunoSEQ multiplex PCR, lists solely in-frame clones and lacks some. The sample consists of roughly 28,000 clones, around 85% of them appearing once. The sample here was PBMCs, taken from a patient treated with natalizumab. Source of these receptors: a woman in her 30s with progressive multifocal leukoencephalopathy.

This clone appeared a single time. The chain is built from TRBV7-9 and TRBJ1-2; no reliable D call. The CDR3 contains 15 residues. V was clipped by 1 base and J by 4 bases, with 13 bases between them. Germline values: CDR1 SEHNR, CDR2 FQNEAQ (reference sequence). As DNA, the CDR3 is TGTGCCAGCAGCTTAGGAGACGGTGTGATCTATGGCTACACCTTC. This codes for CASSLGDGVIYGYTF.

This clone was picked up a small number of times. J is TRBJ2-3 and V is TRBV27; possible D gene TRBD2, 6 bases. The V gene lost 5 bases and the J gene lost 2 bases, with 17 bases spanning the gap. Germline V gene data show CDR1 as MNHEY and CDR2 as SMNVEV (reference sequence). CDR3 length: 16 residues. CDR3 protein: CASSPIRRGNTDTQYF. In DNA form, the CDR3 reads TGTGCCAGCAGTCCGATTCGGCGGGGAAACACAGATACGCAGTATTTT.

The chain is built from TRBV6-5 and TRBJ2-7; possibly TRBD1 for D (5 bases). Per the germline V gene, CDR1 is MNHEY and CDR2 is SVGAGI. Trimming took 2 bases from V and 9 from J, leaving 11 bases between them. This CDR3 region has 12 residues. CDR3: CASSYTARGQYF. DNA of the CDR3: TGTGCCAGCAGTTACACGGCAAGGGGGCAGTACTTC.

The chain couples TRBV27 to TRBJ2-7; D is possibly TRBD2 (5 bases). This CDR3 region has 13 residues. The ends were cut back, 3 bases at V and 4 bases at J, with 10 bases in the middle. Germline CDR1 and CDR2: MNHEY and SMNVEV (reference sequence). The CDR3 region has the DNA TGTGCCAGCAGTTTTGGACTCCCATACGAGCAGTACTTC. Amino acid sequence: CASSFGLPYEQYF.

The chain combines TRBV2 with TRBJ2-7, with unresolved D. V was cut by 4 bases and J by 5 bases, with 6 bases left in between. CDR3 length: 11 amino acids. Germline V CDR1 and CDR2: SNHLY, FYNNEI. The CDR3 nucleotides are TGTGCCAGCAGTGGAAACGACGAGCAGTACTTC. This encodes CASSGNDEQYF.

The CDR3 DNA reads TGCGCCAGCCGCCCACTCGGCGGTTCCTACGAGCAGTACTTC. Translation gives CASRPLGGSYEQYF. The chain couples TRBV5-1 to TRBJ2-7; no firm D call. CDR3 size: 14 residues. From germline, CDR1 is SGHRS and CDR2 YFSETQ. V was trimmed by 7 bases and J by 1 base, leaving 15 bases between them.

The rearrangement uses TRBV5-5 and TRBJ1-5; 8 bases agree with TRBD1. The CDR3 loop spans 15 amino acids. Germline V gives CDR1 SGHKS, CDR2 YYEKEE (reference sequence). Trimming at V came to 4 bases and at J to 0 bases, leaving 3 bases not matched to a gene. CDR3 coding DNA: TGTGCCAGCAGCCGGACAGGGAATAGCAATCAGCCCCAGCATTTT. It codes for CASSRTGNSNQPQHF. Looking up the rest from reference TRBV5-5 and TRBJ1-5 gives the full variable domain: DAGVTQSPTHLIKTRGQQVTLRCSPISGHKSVSWYQQVLGQGPQFIFQYYEKEERGRGNFPDRFSARQFPNYSSELNVNALLLGDSALYLCASSRTGNSNQPQHFGDGTRLSIL.

CDR3 sequence (DNA): TGTGCCAGCAGTGACCAAGAGACCCAGTACTTC. Its protein product is CASSDQETQYF. The chain couples TRBV6-1 to TRBJ2-5; D gene uncertain. Germline values: CDR1 MNHNS, CDR2 SASEGT. CDR3 length: 11 amino acids. Trimming took off 3 bases at V and 1 base at J, with 0 bases between the two ends.

The chain links TRBV5-4 to TRBJ2-5; D is uncertain. Trimming took 0 bases from V and 4 from J, leaving 7 bases between them. This CDR3 spans 13 amino acids. CDR1 is SGHNT and CDR2 is YYREEE in the germline V gene (reference sequence). The DNA for the CDR3 is TGTGCCAGCAGCTTGGATGAGGTAGAGACCCAGTACTTC. Protein: CASSLDEVETQYF.

The table lists this clone with a count of one. This chain links TRBV10-3 with TRBJ2-1; 7 bases line up with TRBD2. V was clipped by 6 bases and J by 6 bases; unmatched bases: 8. In germline, CDR1 is ENHRY, CDR2 SYGVKD. The CDR3 is made up of 14 amino acids. CDR3 sequence: CAIRPLAESNEQFF. The CDR3 DNA is TGTGCCATCAGGCCGCTAGCGGAGTCCAATGAGCAGTTCTTC.

This clone has only a few counts. The chain links TRBV6-6 to TRBJ1-6; weak D call: TRBD1 (5 bases). The germline CDR1 and CDR2 sequences are MNHNY and SVGAGI (reference sequence). The CDR3 extends over 13 amino acids. Trimming removed 7 bases at V and 7 bases at J, with 11 bases between. DNA of the CDR3: TGTGCCAGCAAGTTGGCAGGGAATTCACCCCTCCACTTT. Translation gives CASKLAGNSPLHF.

This rearrangement joins TRBV11-2 to TRBJ2-1; D remains unclear. Trimming removed 4 bases from V and 6 bases from J, with 10 bases in between. CDR3 length: 13 residues. Germline CDR1 is SGHAT and CDR2 is FQNNGV. CDR3 sequence reads: CASSSPTTNEQFF. As DNA, the CDR3 is TGTGCCAGCAGCTCCCCAACTACCAATGAGCAGTTCTTC.

The chain links TRBV7-4 to TRBJ2-7, with D possibly being TRBD1 (6 bases). The germline V and J ends were trimmed by 5 bases and 6 bases, with 17 bases remaining between them. Germline values: CDR1 SGHVT, CDR2 SQSDAQ. This CDR3 contains 14 residues. Here the CDR3 reads CASSLDLQGREQYF. CDR3 nucleotides: TGTGCCAGCAGCCTAGACTTACAGGGTCGCGAGCAGTACTTC.

V is TRBV5-6 and J is TRBJ2-5; the match to TRBD1 covers 9 bases. In germline, CDR1 is SGHDT, CDR2 YYEEEE. This CDR3 contains 13 residues. With 7 bases clipped from V and 2 bases from J, the junction kept 3 bases outside the gene matches. The CDR3 region has the DNA TGTGCCAGCGGGACAGGGCCGCAAGAGACCCAGTACTTC. It is translated as CASGTGPQETQYF.

The chain recombines TRBV6-5 with TRBJ1-2; D not resolved. This CDR3 has 11 residues. V lost 6 bases and J lost 7, with 9 bases in between. Germline lookup yields CDR1 MNHEY and CDR2 SVGAGI. This CDR3 is CASRTPGGYTF. CDR3 nucleotide sequence: TGTGCCAGCAGAACCCCAGGTGGCTACACCTTC.

The chain uses TRBV23-1 and TRBJ2-3; 10 positions match TRBD1. TRBV23-1 has ORF status, its function being uncertain. V was pared by 0 bases and J by 3 bases, with 12 bases of the junction left unmatched. The CDR3 consists of 19 residues. CDR3 nucleotides: TGCGCCAGCAGTCAATCTTCTTCGAGCCGGGACAGGGGAACAGATACGCAGTATTTT. It encodes CASSQSSSSRDRGTDTQYF.

The chain combines TRBV2 with TRBJ1-2; D is unresolved. Trimming cost V 3 bases and J 2 bases, with 7 bases left between them. The CDR3 consists of 13 residues. Per germline, CDR1 SNHLY and CDR2 FYNNEI. The CDR3 region is CASSEGQNYGYTF. The CDR3 DNA reads TGTGCCAGCAGTGAGGGCCAGAACTATGGCTACACCTTC.

The chain uses TRBV25-1 and TRBJ1-1, with no clear D. The CDR3 is made up of 12 amino acids. Trimming pared 6 bases from V and 0 bases from J, leaving 5 bases between. Germline V gene sequence: CDR1 MGHDK, CDR2 SYGVNS. CDR3 region: CASSQMNTEAFF. DNA for the CDR3: TGTGCCAGCAGCCAGATGAACACTGAAGCTTTCTTT.

In its sample, this clone was seen once. The V and J genes are TRBV7-2 and TRBJ1-5, with 7 bases matching TRBD1. J lost 10 bases, V lost 4 bases, and 10 bases had no gene match. The CDR3 consists of 14 residues. Germline assignment: CDR1 SGHTA and CDR2 FQGNSA. CDR3 loop: CASSSGTVGVPQHF. As DNA, the CDR3 is TGTGCCAGCAGCTCAGGGACAGTAGGGGTTCCCCAGCATTTT.

The J gene is TRBJ2-7, the V gene TRBV7-2; D ambiguous. V was shortened by 3 bases and J by 2 bases, with 2 bases between the two germline ends. Germline values: CDR1 SGHTA, CDR2 FQGNSA. The CDR3 loop spans 11 amino acids. The CDR3 region has the DNA TGTGCCAGCAGCTTCACCTACGAGCAGTACTTC. Translation gives CASSFTYEQYF.

The genes are TRBV19 and TRBJ2-5, with a weak D call TRBD2 (6 bases). The J call may not be correct, given that the DNA end is closer to TRBJ2-7. Per germline, CDR1 LNHDA and CDR2 SQIVND (reference sequence). The length of the CDR3 is 15 residues. This CDR3 reads CASSIAASGGYEQYF. CDR3 coding DNA: TGTGCCAGTAGTATAGCCGCTTCCGGGGGCTACGAGCAGTACTTC.

The sample holds one count of this clone. This sequence joins TRBV5-6 and TRBJ1-6; 8 bases are a match to TRBD1. Germline assignment: CDR1 SGHDT and CDR2 YYEEEE. J was trimmed by 7 bases and V by 4 bases; bases with no gene match: 4. CDR3 length equals 14 residues. CDR3 amino acids: CASSAGTGNSPLHF. CDR3 nucleotides: TGTGCCAGCAGCGCCGGGACAGGAAATTCACCCCTCCACTTT.